This entry lists 13 T cell receptor beta chains sequenced from one sample in a study of sequential checkpoint blockade in melanoma. TCRdb's copy holds only in-frame clones and misses some; the assay was immunoSEQ multiplex PCR. The table shows roughly 6,800 clones, with over 25% occurring only once. Treatment denoted: randomized to nivolumab then ipilimumab (arm A) or the reverse (arm B). The material sequenced was tumor tissue (inferred from file names), taken from a patient given nivolumab and ipilimumab in sequence. These receptors all stem from a human donor with melanoma.

This clone was detected only once. The rearrangement joins TRBV25-1 to TRBJ2-5, with a tentative D call TRBD1 (5 bases). The CDR3 is 16 amino acids. Looked up from germline, CDR1 is MGHDK and CDR2 is SYGVNS. V shed 0 bases and J shed 1 base, with 12 bases lying between them. The CDR3 sequence: CASSEYMDTLQETQYF. The CDR3, as DNA: TGTGCCAGCAGTGAATATATGGACACCCTCCAAGAGACCCAGTACTTC.

In its sample, this clone is medium-sized. The chain recombines TRBV9 with TRBJ1-4, with a weak D call TRBD1 (5 bases). V dropped 0 bases and J dropped 7 bases, with 16 bases sitting between them. The CDR3 consists of 16 residues. Germline loops: CDR1 SGDLS, CDR2 YYNGEE. The CDR3 sequence is CASSVGVGRGSEKLFF. Here the CDR3 DNA reads TGTGCCAGCAGCGTAGGAGTTGGGAGGGGATCTGAAAAACTGTTTTTT.

The chain carries TRBV28 and TRBJ1-2; 8 bases map to TRBD1. Trimming removed 5 bases from V and 1 base from J; junction bases left unmatched: 12. Looked up from germline, CDR1 is MDHEN and CDR2 is SYDVKM. This CDR3 region has 17 residues. The CDR3 nucleotides are TGTGCCAGCAGTGAGTTGGCAGGGGGCGCGAATAACTATGGCTACACCTTC. This translates into CASSELAGGANNYGYTF.

V and J are TRBV15 and TRBJ1-1; TRBD1 matches at 9 bases. Germline V lookup: CDR1 LNHNV, CDR2 YYDKDF (reference sequence). V was clipped by 0 bases and J by 4 bases; unmatched bases: 6. This CDR3 contains 16 residues. This CDR3 is CATSRDGDRVSTEAFF. CDR3 sequence (DNA): TGTGCCACCAGCAGAGATGGGGACAGGGTAAGCACTGAAGCTTTCTTT.

This clone was detected ten times or more. This chain joins TRBV11-3 and TRBJ2-1; possible D gene TRBD1, 5 bases. V was shortened by 6 bases and J by 4 bases, with 13 bases between the two germline ends. CDR3 size: 14 residues. The germline V gene encodes CDR1 SGHNT and CDR2 YENEEA. As DNA, the CDR3 is TGTGCCAGCAGACCCATCAACAGGTACAATGAGCAGTTCTTC. It specifies CASRPINRYNEQFF.

V usage is TRBV7-6 and J usage is TRBJ2-7, with D possibly called TRBD1 or TRBD2 (5 bases each). The CDR3 consists of 14 residues. V lost 5 bases and J lost 2, with 13 bases in between. CDR1 SGHVS and CDR2 FNYEAQ come from the germline V gene. In DNA form, the CDR3 reads TGTGCCAGCAGCCCCGGGACGCTTGCCTACGAGCAGTACTTC. It yields the protein CASSPGTLAYEQYF.

In this sample, this clone turned up many times. This chain uses TRBV11-1 with TRBJ2-1, with no clear D. The CDR3 spans 18 residues. Germline lookup yields CDR1 SGHAT and CDR2 FQDESV (reference sequence). V lost 3 bases and J 12 bases, leaving 30 bases between the germline ends. As DNA, the CDR3 is TGTGCCAGCAGCTTTTTAGCTTGGGTCCCAAAGGGCGATTTGAGGCAGTTCTTC. Protein product: CASSFLAWVPKGDLRQFF.

The J gene is TRBJ2-2, the V gene TRBV28; 11 bases match TRBD2. The V gene's germline CDR1 is MDHEN and CDR2 SYDVKM. The J segment lost 6 bases and the V segment lost 5 bases, leaving 2 bases of the junction unmatched. This CDR3 has 14 amino acids. The CDR3 DNA follows: TGTGCCAGCAGTACTAGCGGGAGTGCCGGGGAGCTGTTTTTT. Translated: CASSTSGSAGELFF.

This clone was seen at least ten times. The J gene is TRBJ2-1, the V gene TRBV11-3, with TRBD2 matching 10 bases. Per the germline V gene, CDR1 is SGHNT and CDR2 is YENEEA. The CDR3 has 15 amino acids. V dropped 5 bases and J dropped 9; count of bases not matched to a gene: 10. This CDR3 is CASSGRGLARLEQFF. In DNA form, the CDR3 reads TGTGCCAGCAGCGGTCGGGGACTAGCGCGGCTTGAGCAGTTCTTC.

The chain is built from TRBV11-3 and TRBJ2-3, with TRBD2 matching 8 bases. CDR3 length equals 15 residues. The V segment lost 3 bases and the J segment 1 base; nucleotides outside the gene matches: 3. The V gene's germline CDR1 is SGHNT and CDR2 YENEEA. The CDR3 DNA follows: TGTGCCAGCAGCTTGAAGACTAGCGGCACAGATACGCAGTATTTT. Translated: CASSLKTSGTDTQYF.

This clone was seen more than once but under ten times. V gene TRBV6-8 combines with J gene TRBJ2-7; D is undetermined. The CDR3 spans 14 residues. Trimming shortened V by 5 bases and J by 0 bases, and 11 bases separated the two germline ends. Germline lookup yields CDR1 MNHGY and CDR2 SAAAGT. As DNA, the CDR3 is TGTGCCAGCAGTGATTCCTCCCTCTCCTACGAGCAGTACTTC. This sequence encodes CASSDSSLSYEQYF.

The count of this clone is one. The J gene is TRBJ2-2, the V gene TRBV19; 7 bases line up with TRBD1. Per the germline V gene, CDR1 is LNHDA and CDR2 is SQIVND (reference sequence). The CDR3 has 14 residues. Trimming cost V 11 bases and J 5 bases; bases outside gene matches: 11. CDR3 DNA: TGTGCCGTATCAGGGACAGACTTTACCGGGGAGCTGTTTTTT. Protein sequence: CAVSGTDFTGELFF. Variable domain in full (rest from reference TRBV19 and TRBJ2-2): DGGITQSPKYLFRKEGQNVTLSCEQNLNHDAMYWYRQDPGQGLRLIYYSQIVNDFQKGDIAEGYSVSREKKESFPLTVTSAQKNPTAFYLCAVSGTDFTGELFFGEGSRLTVL.

This clone was observed a handful of times. The V and J genes are TRBV7-6 and TRBJ2-2, with a possible D match to TRBD2 (6 bases). The CDR3 is made up of 14 amino acids. Germline CDR1 reads SGHVS; CDR2 reads FNYEAQ. With 8 bases removed from V and 7 bases from J, the gap between germline ends came to 17 bases. In nucleotides, the CDR3 is TGTGCCAGCCGGGTGATGGGGGAGGTCGGGGAGCTGTTTTTT. Its protein product is CASRVMGEVGELFF.